This paragraph covers one T cell receptor (beta chain) sequence. Its antigen is undetermined. This record comes from a study of response to subunit inactivated influenza vaccine. TCRdb reprocessed the RT-PCR reads via MiXCR and lists one record per CDR3 protein. The sample contains hundreds of thousands of distinct CDR3 sequences, around 16% of which appear only once. The study, taken as a whole, reports: There was a suggestion from the authors that each seasonal influenza vaccination recruits few new T cells.

Sequenced here: PBMCs from blood, sampled roughly 13 days after vaccination. This receptor was obtained from a man aged 45-60 years who received an inactivated influenza vaccine.

This chain's CDR3 is CASNPALGLAGGRSTDTQYF. CDR3 nucleotide sequence: TGTGCCAGCAACCCCGCCCTAGGACTAGCGGGAGGCAGGAGCACAGATACGCAGTATTTT. The chain recombines TRBV12-3 or TRBV12-4 with TRBJ2-3; 14 bases match TRBD2. The V segment lost 7 bases and the J segment 0 bases; nucleotides outside the gene matches: 15. This CDR3 has 20 residues.